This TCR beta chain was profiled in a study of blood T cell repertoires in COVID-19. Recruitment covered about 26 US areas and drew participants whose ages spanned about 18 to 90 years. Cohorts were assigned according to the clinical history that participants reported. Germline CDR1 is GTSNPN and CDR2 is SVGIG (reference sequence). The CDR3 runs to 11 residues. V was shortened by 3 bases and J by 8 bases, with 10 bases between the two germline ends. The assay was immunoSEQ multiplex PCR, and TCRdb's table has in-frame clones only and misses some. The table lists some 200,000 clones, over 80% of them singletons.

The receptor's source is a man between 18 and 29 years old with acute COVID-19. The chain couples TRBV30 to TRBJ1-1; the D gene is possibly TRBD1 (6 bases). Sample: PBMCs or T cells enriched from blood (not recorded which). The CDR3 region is CAWRPGQEAFF. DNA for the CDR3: TGTGCCTGGAGGCCGGGACAAGAAGCTTTCTTT.